Listed here are 23 T cell receptor beta chains from one sample, sequenced in a study of read filtering for tumor transcriptome and immune sequencing. This library used approximately 0.4 ug RNA and molecular barcoded adaptors spanning alpha/delta and beta/gamma chains. TCRdb used MiXCR to reprocess the reads, holding one entry per CDR3 protein. The sample yields approximately 50,000 distinct CDR3 sequences, 20% to 25% seen once. The sequenced material came from a population of CD138-negative cells sorted from bone marrow. These receptor sequences come from a donor aged 40 or older with multiple myeloma.

With regard to this clonotype: The junction shows a germline mismatch at one end, possibly a read error. The rearrangement links TRBV28 to TRBJ2-7; tentative D call: TRBD1 (5 bases). The CDR3 extends over 14 amino acids. Per the germline V gene, CDR1 is MDHEN and CDR2 is SYDVKM. This CDR3 reads CAGSLFDSSYEQYF. In nucleotides, the CDR3 is TGTGCCGGCAGTTTATTTGACAGCTCCTACGAGCAGTACTTC.

This clonotype was picked up many times. The rearrangement joins TRBV27 to TRBJ1-5; D remains unclear. This CDR3 contains 15 residues. Trimming pared 5 bases from V and 0 bases from J, leaving 11 bases between. Germline CDR1 MNHEY, CDR2 SMNVEV (reference sequence). The CDR3 protein is CASSPDGHSNQPQHF. The DNA for the CDR3 is TGTGCCAGCAGTCCCGACGGCCATAGCAATCAGCCCCAGCATTTT.

In its sample, this clonotype was seen many times. The rearrangement links TRBV5-1 to TRBJ2-6, with D perhaps being TRBD1 or TRBD2 (5 bases each). With 2 bases removed from V and 1 base from J, the gap between germline ends came to 13 bases. Germline V gives CDR1 SGHRS, CDR2 YFSETQ. The CDR3 extends over 17 amino acids. Here the CDR3 reads CASSLMGRGSGANVLTF. The CDR3 DNA reads as TGCGCCAGCAGCTTAATGGGACGAGGGTCTGGGGCCAACGTCCTGACTTTC.

This clonotype was seen many times. The chain uses TRBV6-5 and TRBJ1-6; the D gene is possibly TRBD1 (6 bases). Trimming left V 8 bases short and J 7 bases short, with 9 bases between. CDR3 length: 12 residues. Per germline, CDR1 MNHEY and CDR2 SVGAGI. The CDR3 region is CASGTQNSPLHF. In DNA form, the CDR3 reads TGTGCCAGCGGGACACAAAATTCACCCCTCCACTTT.

This clonotype appeared many times. The genes are TRBV28 and TRBJ2-7; D might be TRBD2 (6 bases). CDR3 length: 15 amino acids. V lost 1 base and J lost 4, with 14 bases in between. From germline, CDR1 is MDHEN and CDR2 SYDVKM. The CDR3 spells CASSLLGGRAYEQYF. The CDR3 DNA reads TGTGCCAGCAGTTTATTGGGGGGTCGTGCTTACGAGCAGTACTTC.

V gene TRBV19 combines with J gene TRBJ2-2; D possibly matches TRBD1 or TRBD2 (5 bases each). Trimming removed 7 bases at V and 6 bases at J, with 12 bases between. Germline-derived CDR1 and CDR2 are LNHDA and SQIVND (reference sequence). This CDR3 contains 13 residues. This CDR3 reads CASKKGDAGELFF. In DNA form, the CDR3 reads TGTGCCAGTAAAAAAGGGGACGCCGGGGAGCTGTTTTTT.

This clonotype was seen only a few times. The J gene is TRBJ2-2, the V gene TRBV5-1, with TRBD2 matching 12 bases. Trimming took 4 bases from V and 7 from J; bases not matched to a gene: 8. Germline-derived CDR1 and CDR2 are SGHRS and YFSETQ. CDR3 size: 16 residues. The CDR3 DNA reads TGCGCCAGCAGCGAACTAGCGGGAGGTTCGGTCGGGGAGCTGTTTTTT. This encodes CASSELAGGSVGELFF.

This clonotype was observed many times. This chain connects TRBV10-2 to TRBJ2-7; perhaps D is TRBD1 or TRBD2 (6 bases each). The CDR3 runs 13 residues. In germline, CDR1 is WSHSY, CDR2 SAAADI. V was pared by 5 bases and J by 7 bases, with 15 bases between. CDR3 bases: TGCGCCAGCAGTAACAGGGTGGGAGGAGAGCAGTACTTC. It specifies CASSNRVGGEQYF.

The chain couples TRBV7-2 to TRBJ1-5; a possible D gene is TRBD1 (5 bases). V shed 4 bases and J shed 3 bases, with 16 bases lying between them. The CDR3 covers 16 residues. Germline-derived CDR1 and CDR2 are SGHTA and FQGNSA. This CDR3 is CASSSPNRGSNQPQHF. CDR3 bases: TGTGCCAGCAGCTCACCCAACCGGGGCTCCAATCAGCCCCAGCATTTT.

In the case of this clonotype: A much larger clone lies one base from this, so it may be a read error. Written as DNA, the CDR3 is TGCAGCGTTGTTCTTAAAGTTAGCGGGAGGTCCGGGGAGCTGTTTTTT. Protein product: CSVVLKVSGRSGELFF. The V call is TRBV29-1, the J call TRBJ2-2, with 10 positions matching TRBD2. Per the germline V gene, CDR1 is SQVTM and CDR2 is ANQGSEA. Trimming at V came to 4 bases and at J to 6 bases, leaving 11 bases not matched to a gene. CDR3 length: 16 residues.

In this sample, this clonotype turned up many times. The chain uses TRBV25-1 and TRBJ2-1, with a possible D match to TRBD1 (6 bases). Germline lookup yields CDR1 MGHDK and CDR2 SYGVNS. Trimming took 5 bases from V and 4 from J, leaving 12 bases between them. The CDR3 length is 14 residues. In DNA, the CDR3 is TGTGCCAGCAGTCTCCCGGACAGATACAATGAGCAGTTCTTC. It yields the protein CASSLPDRYNEQFF.

This clonotype was found many times. The genes are TRBV27 and TRBJ2-1; D remains unclear. Trimming shortened V by 6 bases and J by 9 bases, and 9 bases separated the two germline ends. Looked up from germline, CDR1 is MNHEY and CDR2 is SMNVEV (reference sequence). The CDR3 is made up of 11 amino acids. The CDR3 coding sequence is TGTGCCAGCAGACAGAACCTTGAGCAGTTCTTC. Its protein product is CASRQNLEQFF.

As regards this clonotype: A junction boundary mismatches the germline segment, possibly from a read error. This chain links TRBV7-7 with TRBJ2-1; 7 bases are shared with TRBD1. The CDR3 runs to 16 residues. Germline assignment: CDR1 SSHAT and CDR2 FNYEAQ (reference sequence). Written as DNA, the CDR3 is TGTGCTAGCAGCCCGAAAACCGGGACAGTCTACAATGAGCAGTCCTTC. Amino acids: CASSPKTGTVYNEQSF.

Turning to this clonotype: One end of the junction does not line up with germline, which may come from a read error. The V gene is TRBV4-1, the J gene TRBJ2-5, with TRBD1 matching 8 bases. CDR1 MGHRA and CDR2 YSYEKL come from the germline V gene. This CDR3 has 15 amino acids. CDR3 coding DNA: TGCGCCAGCAGCCAAGCGGGACAGGTGGGAGAGACCCAGTGCTTC. This codes for CASSQAGQVGETQCF.

This clonotype was seen repeatedly, ten times or more. The V and J genes are TRBV7-2 and TRBJ2-3; 7 nucleotides match TRBD2. The length of the CDR3 is 14 residues. Per germline, CDR1 SGHTA and CDR2 FQGNSA. The trim removed 5 bases at V and 4 bases at J, leaving 6 bases unmatched. The CDR3 DNA reads as TGTGCCAGCAGCCGCGGACTAGACGCAGATACGCAGTATTTT. It is translated as CASSRGLDADTQYF. The full variable domain, completed using reference TRBV7-2 and TRBJ2-3, is GAGVSQSPSNKVTEKGKDVELRCDPISGHTALYWYRQSLGQGLEFLIYFQGNSAPDKSGLPSDRFSAERTGGSVSTLTIQRTQQEDSAVYLCASSRGLDADTQYFGPGTRLTVL.

By sample share, this clonotype is medium-sized. The genes are TRBV6-4 and TRBJ1-1, with a tentative D call TRBD1 (6 bases). The germline V gene has CDR1 MRHNA and CDR2 SNTAGT. The V gene lost 6 bases and the J gene lost 4 bases, with 12 bases spanning the gap. This CDR3 contains 13 residues. The CDR3 nucleotides are TGTGCCAGCAGCGACAGGATGGGCACTGAAGCTTTCTTT. Translation: CASSDRMGTEAFF.

This clonotype has at least ten counts. This sequence joins TRBV6-5 and TRBJ2-7; 8 bases align to TRBD1. From germline, CDR1 is MNHEY and CDR2 SVGAGI. This CDR3 region has 13 residues. Trimming took 6 bases from V and 6 from J; bases not matched to a gene: 7. The CDR3 sequence is CASRLQGVGEQYF. The CDR3 DNA reads TGTGCCAGCAGGTTACAGGGGGTGGGCGAGCAGTACTTC.

The chain carries TRBV25-1 and TRBJ1-2, with no clear D. CDR3 size: 15 residues. V lost 4 bases to trimming and J lost 0 bases, with 12 bases between them. Germline loops: CDR1 MGHDK, CDR2 SYGVNS. The CDR3: CASSGPRRTNYGYTF. Here the CDR3 DNA reads TGTGCCAGCAGTGGTCCCAGGAGAACTAACTATGGCTACACCTTC.

About this clonotype: A far larger clone is one nucleotide away, so this likely arose from a read error. The chain joins TRBV6-6 to TRBJ2-2; D might be TRBD2 (6 bases). The CDR3 is 14 amino acids. Germline CDR1 MNHNY, CDR2 SVGAGI (reference sequence). The CDR3 nucleotides are TGTGCCAGCAGAACGACAGATTTCACCGGGGGGCTGTTTTTT. Protein product: CASRTTDFTGGLFF.

At least ten counts were recorded for this clonotype. This sequence joins TRBV20-1 and TRBJ2-1; TRBD1 agrees at 11 bases. Trimming removed 5 bases from V and 4 bases from J; junction bases left unmatched: 25. CDR1 DFQATT and CDR2 SNEGSKA come from the germline V gene (reference sequence). The CDR3 extends over 21 amino acids. The CDR3: CSADNRAPRTGGASAYNEQFF. CDR3 coding DNA: TGCAGTGCTGATAATCGGGCCCCGAGGACAGGGGGCGCGTCGGCTTACAATGAGCAGTTCTTC.

Many counts were recorded for this clonotype. This sequence joins TRBV12-3 or TRBV12-4 and TRBJ2-7; the match to TRBD2 covers 8 bases. The CDR3 is 15 residues long. V gave up 8 bases and J gave up 6 bases; unmatched junction bases: 15. DNA for the CDR3: TGTGCCAGCTCCCCAAGGGGTCTAGCGGGTTCCGAGCAGTACTTC. Residues: CASSPRGLAGSEQYF.

This clonotype was seen many times. The chain employs TRBV11-1 and TRBJ2-1; 8 positions agree with TRBD1. Germline-derived CDR1 and CDR2 are SGHAT and FQDESV (reference sequence). The CDR3 spans 16 residues. J gave up 7 bases and V 5 bases, and 13 bases lay outside the gene matches. CDR3 sequence: CASSPVLQGAGNEQFF. CDR3 DNA: TGTGCCAGCAGCCCCGTGCTGCAGGGGGCTGGGAATGAGCAGTTCTTC.

In its sample, this clonotype was seen many times. The chain is built from TRBV10-2 and TRBJ1-5; 8 nucleotides line up with TRBD1. In germline, CDR1 is WSHSY, CDR2 SAAADI. The CDR3 spans 15 residues. With V trimmed by 0 bases and J by 6 bases, 4 bases remained unmatched. The CDR3: CASSESGQGSQPQHF. The CDR3 DNA follows: TGCGCCAGCAGTGAGTCAGGACAGGGCAGTCAGCCCCAGCATTTT.